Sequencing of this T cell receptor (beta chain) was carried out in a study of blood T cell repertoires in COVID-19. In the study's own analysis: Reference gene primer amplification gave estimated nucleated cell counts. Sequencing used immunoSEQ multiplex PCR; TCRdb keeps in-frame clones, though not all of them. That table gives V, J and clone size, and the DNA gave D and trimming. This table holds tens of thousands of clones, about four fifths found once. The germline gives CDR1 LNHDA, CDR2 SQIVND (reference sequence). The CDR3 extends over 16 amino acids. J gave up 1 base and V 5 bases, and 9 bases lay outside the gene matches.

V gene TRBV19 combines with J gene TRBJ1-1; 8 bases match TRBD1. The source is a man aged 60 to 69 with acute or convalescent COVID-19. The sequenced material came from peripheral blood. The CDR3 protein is CASSVRGTGTNTEAFF. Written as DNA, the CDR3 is TGTGCCAGTAGTGTACGCGGGACAGGTACGAACACTGAAGCTTTCTTT.